The T cell receptor beta chain described here comes from a study of regulatory T cells in long-lasting Graves disease. Study results and limitations: For persistent Graves' patients, TCR diversity was lower than for newly diagnosed ones.

As for this clonotype: The antigen remains unidentified.

The V and J ends lost 3 bases and 6 bases respectively, with 8 bases between them. This CDR3 contains 13 residues. CDR1 MDHEN and CDR2 SYDVKM come from the germline V gene. Assembly of TCR beta libraries relied on iRepertoire HTBI primers together with Arm-PCR of CDR3 regions. From the multiplex PCR reads, TCRdb called clonotypes with MiXCR, one entry per CDR3 protein. Here the sample spans about 500,000 distinct CDR3 sequences, 15% to 20% being singletons. Time point noted: newly diagnosed GD, antithyroid drugs for less than 3 months. The authors made the TCR library using RNA they extracted from PBMCs. The guidelines of the American Thyroid Association were the basis for diagnosing Graves' disease. The same data also contributed to another study, on T cells in Graves' hyperthyroidism and ophthalmopathy.

This sequence was found in a man aged 35 to 55 with Graves disease. Here the sequenced sample was peripheral blood mononuclear cells (PBMCs), taken at new diagnosis, from a patient treated with antithyroid drugs. This sequence joins TRBV28 and TRBJ1-4; tentatively, D is TRBD1 (5 bases). The CDR3 here is CASSLGPDEKLFF. CDR3 sequence (DNA): TGTGCCAGCAGTTTGGGGCCAGATGAAAAACTGTTTTTT.